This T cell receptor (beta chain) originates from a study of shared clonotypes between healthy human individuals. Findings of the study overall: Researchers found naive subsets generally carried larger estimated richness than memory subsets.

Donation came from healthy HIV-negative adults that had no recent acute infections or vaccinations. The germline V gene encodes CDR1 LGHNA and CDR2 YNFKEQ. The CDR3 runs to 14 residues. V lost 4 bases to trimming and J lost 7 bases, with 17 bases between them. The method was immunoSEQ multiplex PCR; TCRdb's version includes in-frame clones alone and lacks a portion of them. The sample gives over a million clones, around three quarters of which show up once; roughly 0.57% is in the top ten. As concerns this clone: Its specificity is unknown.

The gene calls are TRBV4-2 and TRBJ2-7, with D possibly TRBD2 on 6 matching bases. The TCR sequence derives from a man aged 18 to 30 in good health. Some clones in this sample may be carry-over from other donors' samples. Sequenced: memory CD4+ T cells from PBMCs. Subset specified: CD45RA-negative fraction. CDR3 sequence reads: CASSRPGTAVEQYF. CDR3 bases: TGTGCCAGCAGCCGACCTGGGACTGCCGTTGAGCAGTACTTC.